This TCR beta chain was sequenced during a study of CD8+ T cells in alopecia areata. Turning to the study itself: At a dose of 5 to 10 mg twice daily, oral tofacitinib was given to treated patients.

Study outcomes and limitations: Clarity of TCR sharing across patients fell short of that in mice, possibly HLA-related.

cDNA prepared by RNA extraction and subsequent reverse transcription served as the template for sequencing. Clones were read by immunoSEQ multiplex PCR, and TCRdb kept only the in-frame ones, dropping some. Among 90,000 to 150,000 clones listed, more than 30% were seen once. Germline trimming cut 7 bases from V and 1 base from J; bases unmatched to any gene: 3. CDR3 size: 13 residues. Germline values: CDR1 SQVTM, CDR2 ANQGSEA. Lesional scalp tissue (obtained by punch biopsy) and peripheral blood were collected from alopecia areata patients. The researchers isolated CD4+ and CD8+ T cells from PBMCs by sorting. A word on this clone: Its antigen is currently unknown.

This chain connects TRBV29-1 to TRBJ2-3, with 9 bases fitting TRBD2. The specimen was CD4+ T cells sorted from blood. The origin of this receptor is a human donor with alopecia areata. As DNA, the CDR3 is TGCAGCGGCCGACTAGCGGGCACAGATACGCAGTATTTT. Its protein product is CSGRLAGTDTQYF.